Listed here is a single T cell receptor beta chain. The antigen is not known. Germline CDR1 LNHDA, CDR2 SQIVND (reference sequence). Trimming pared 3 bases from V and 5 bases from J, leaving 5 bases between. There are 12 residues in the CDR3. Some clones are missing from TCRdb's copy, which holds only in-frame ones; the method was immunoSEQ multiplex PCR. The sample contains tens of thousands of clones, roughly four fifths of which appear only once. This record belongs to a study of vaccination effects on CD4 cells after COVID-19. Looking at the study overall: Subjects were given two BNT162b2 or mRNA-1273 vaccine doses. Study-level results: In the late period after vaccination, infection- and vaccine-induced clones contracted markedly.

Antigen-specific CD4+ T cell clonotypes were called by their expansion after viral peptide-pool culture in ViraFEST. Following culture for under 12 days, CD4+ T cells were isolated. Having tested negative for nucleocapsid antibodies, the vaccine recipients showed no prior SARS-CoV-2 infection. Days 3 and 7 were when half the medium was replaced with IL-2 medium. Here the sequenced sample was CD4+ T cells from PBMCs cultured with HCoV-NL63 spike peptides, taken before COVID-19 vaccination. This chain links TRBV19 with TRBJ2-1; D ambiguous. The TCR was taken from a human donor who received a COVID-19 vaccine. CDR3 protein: CASSIYHNEQFF. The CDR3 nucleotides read TGTGCCAGTAGTATTTATCACAATGAGCAGTTCTTC.